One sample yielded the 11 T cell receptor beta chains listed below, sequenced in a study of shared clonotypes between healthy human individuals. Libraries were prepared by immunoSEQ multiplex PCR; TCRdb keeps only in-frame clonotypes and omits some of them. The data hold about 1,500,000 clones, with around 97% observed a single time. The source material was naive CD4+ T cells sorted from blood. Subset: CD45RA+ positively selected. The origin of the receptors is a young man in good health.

In nucleotides, the CDR3 is TGTGCCAGTAGTTTTCTGAGCTCTGGAAACACCATATATTTT. Protein product: CASSFLSSGNTIYF. This chain links TRBV19 with TRBJ1-3; D unresolved. The CDR3 is 14 amino acids. Trimming removed 5 bases from V and 0 bases from J, with 8 bases in between. Per the germline V gene, CDR1 is LNHDA and CDR2 is SQIVND (reference sequence).

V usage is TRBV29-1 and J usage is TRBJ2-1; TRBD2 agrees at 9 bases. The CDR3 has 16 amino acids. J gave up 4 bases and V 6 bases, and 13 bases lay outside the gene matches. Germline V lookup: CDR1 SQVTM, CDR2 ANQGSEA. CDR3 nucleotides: TGCAGCGTACGCACCCCCGGGACTAGCAGTTACAATGAGCAGTTCTTC. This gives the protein CSVRTPGTSSYNEQFF.

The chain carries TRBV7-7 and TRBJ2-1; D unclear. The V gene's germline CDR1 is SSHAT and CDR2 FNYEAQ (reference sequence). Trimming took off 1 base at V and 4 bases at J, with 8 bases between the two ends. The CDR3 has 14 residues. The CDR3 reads CASSLGTGYNEQFF. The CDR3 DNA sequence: TGTGCCAGCAGCTTAGGGACGGGTTACAATGAGCAGTTCTTC.

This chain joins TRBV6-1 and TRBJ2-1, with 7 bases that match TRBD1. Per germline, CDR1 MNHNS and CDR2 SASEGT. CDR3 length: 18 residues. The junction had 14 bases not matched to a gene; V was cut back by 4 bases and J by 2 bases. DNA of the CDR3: TGTGCCAGCAGTGCGTTCCCTTCCGGGACAGAAGCCTACAATGAGCAGTTCTTC. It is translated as CASSAFPSGTEAYNEQFF.

CDR3 coding DNA: TGCAGCGTCCTTGAGCGGAGCGCTTCCTACGAGCAGTACTTC. Translated, it gives CSVLERSASYEQYF. The chain couples TRBV29-1 to TRBJ2-7, with D possibly matching TRBD2 (5 bases). Germline loops: CDR1 SQVTM, CDR2 ANQGSEA. This CDR3 is built from 14 residues. Between the trimmed V and J ends, which lost 6 bases and 1 base, there was a span of 16 bases.

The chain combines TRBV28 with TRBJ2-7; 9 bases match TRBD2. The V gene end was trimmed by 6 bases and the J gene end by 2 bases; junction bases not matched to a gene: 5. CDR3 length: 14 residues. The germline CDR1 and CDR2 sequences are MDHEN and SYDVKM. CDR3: CASSRGRGAYEQYF. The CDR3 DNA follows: TGTGCCAGCAGCCGCGGGAGGGGAGCCTACGAGCAGTACTTC.

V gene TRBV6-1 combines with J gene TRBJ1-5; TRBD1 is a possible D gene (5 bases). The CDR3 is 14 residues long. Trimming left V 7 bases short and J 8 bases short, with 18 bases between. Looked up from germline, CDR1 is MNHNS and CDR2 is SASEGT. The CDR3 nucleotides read TGTGCCAGCACTCGAAGTTGGGGGGTAGAGCCCCAGCATTTT. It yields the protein CASTRSWGVEPQHF.

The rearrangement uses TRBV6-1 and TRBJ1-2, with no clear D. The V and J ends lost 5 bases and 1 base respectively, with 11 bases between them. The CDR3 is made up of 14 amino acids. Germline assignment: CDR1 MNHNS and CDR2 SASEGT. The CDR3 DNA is TGTGCCAGCAGTAAATACGGAGTTAACTATGGCTACACCTTC. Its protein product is CASSKYGVNYGYTF.

The DNA for the CDR3 is TGTGCCAGCAGCCGACAGGCCCGCTACGAGCAGTACTTC. It encodes CASSRQARYEQYF. V is TRBV7-9 and J is TRBJ2-7; the D gene is possibly TRBD1 (6 bases). Trimming removed 5 bases from V and 3 bases from J, with 11 bases in between. The CDR3 extends over 13 amino acids. Germline CDR1 is SEHNR and CDR2 is FQNEAQ (reference sequence). Supplemented by reference TRBV7-9 and TRBJ2-7, the full variable domain reads DTGVSQNPRHKITKRGQNVTFRCDPISEHNRLYWYRQTLGQGPEFLTYFQNEAQLEKSRLLSDRFSAERPKGSFSTLEIQRTEQGDSAMYLCASSRQARYEQYFGPGTRLTVT.

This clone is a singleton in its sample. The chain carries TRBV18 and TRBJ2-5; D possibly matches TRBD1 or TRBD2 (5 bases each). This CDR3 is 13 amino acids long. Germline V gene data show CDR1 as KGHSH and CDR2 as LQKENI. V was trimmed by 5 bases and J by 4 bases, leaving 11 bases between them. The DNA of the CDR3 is TGTGCCAGCTCAACCGGGACCGTAGAGACCCAGTACTTC. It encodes CASSTGTVETQYF. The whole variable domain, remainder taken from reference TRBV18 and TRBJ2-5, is NAGVMQNPRHLVRRRGQEARLRCSPMKGHSHVYWYRQLPEEGLKFMVYLQKENIIDESGMPKERFSAEFPKEGPSILRIQQVVRGDSAAYFCASSTGTVETQYFGPGTRLLVL.

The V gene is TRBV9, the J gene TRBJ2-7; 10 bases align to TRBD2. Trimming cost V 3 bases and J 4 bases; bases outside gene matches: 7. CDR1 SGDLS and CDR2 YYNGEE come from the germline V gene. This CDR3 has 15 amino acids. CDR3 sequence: CASSATSGPAYEQYF. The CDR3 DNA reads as TGTGCCAGCAGCGCGACTAGCGGGCCCGCTTACGAGCAGTACTTC.